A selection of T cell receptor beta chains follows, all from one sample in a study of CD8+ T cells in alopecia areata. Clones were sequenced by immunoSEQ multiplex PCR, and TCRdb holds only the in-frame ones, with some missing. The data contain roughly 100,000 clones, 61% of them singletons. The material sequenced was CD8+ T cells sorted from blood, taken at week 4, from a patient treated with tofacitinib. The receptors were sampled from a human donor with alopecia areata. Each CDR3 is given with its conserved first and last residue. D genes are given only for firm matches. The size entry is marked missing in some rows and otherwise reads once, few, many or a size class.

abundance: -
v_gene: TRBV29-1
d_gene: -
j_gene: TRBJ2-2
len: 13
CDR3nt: TGCAGCGTTGAGGGTCAGAACACCGGGGAGCTGTTTTTT
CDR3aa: CSVEGQNTGELFF

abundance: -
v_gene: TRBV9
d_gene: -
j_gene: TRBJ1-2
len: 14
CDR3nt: TGTGCCAGCAGCGTAGTGGGCAGCGACTATGGCTACACCTTC
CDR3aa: CASSVVGSDYGYTF

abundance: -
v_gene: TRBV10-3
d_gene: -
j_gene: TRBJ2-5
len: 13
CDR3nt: TGTGCCATCAGTGAAGGGGGGAGAGAGACCCAGTACTTC
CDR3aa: CAISEGGRETQYF

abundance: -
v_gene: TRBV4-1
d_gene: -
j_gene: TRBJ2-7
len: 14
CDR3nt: TGCGCCAGCAGCGACGTGGACGGAATATACGAGCAGTACTTC
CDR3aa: CASSDVDGIYEQYF

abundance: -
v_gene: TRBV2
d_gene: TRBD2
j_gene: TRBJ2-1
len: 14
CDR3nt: TGTGCCAGTGGGGGGACTAGCGGGGACAATGAGCAGTTCTTC
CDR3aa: CASGGTSGDNEQFF

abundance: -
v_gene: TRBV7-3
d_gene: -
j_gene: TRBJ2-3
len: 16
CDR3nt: TGTGCCAGCAGCACCAGACACGTTGCTGGCACAGATACGCAGTATTTT
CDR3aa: CASSTRHVAGTDTQYF

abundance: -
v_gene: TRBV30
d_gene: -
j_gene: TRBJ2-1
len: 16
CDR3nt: TGTGCCTGGAGTTTCAATAGCGGACGCGACTACAATGAGCAGTTCTTC
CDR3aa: CAWSFNSGRDYNEQFF

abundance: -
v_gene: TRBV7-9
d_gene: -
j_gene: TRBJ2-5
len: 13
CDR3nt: TGTGCCAGCAGCTCGACTACCAATAGGACCCAGTACTTC
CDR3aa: CASSSTTNRTQYF

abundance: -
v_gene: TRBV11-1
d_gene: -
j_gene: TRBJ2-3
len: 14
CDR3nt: TGTGCCAGCAGCTTAGTGAACCCCGCGGATACGCAGTATTTT
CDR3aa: CASSLVNPADTQYF

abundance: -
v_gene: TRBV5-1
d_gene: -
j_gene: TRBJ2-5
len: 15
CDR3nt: TGCGCCAGCAGCTTGTACGGGGGGCCCCAAGAGACCCAGTACTTC
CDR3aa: CASSLYGGPQETQYF

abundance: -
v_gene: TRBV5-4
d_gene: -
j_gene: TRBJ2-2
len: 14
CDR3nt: TGTGCCAGCAGCTTGGGGAGTAACACCGGGGAGCTGTTTTTT
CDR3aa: CASSLGSNTGELFF

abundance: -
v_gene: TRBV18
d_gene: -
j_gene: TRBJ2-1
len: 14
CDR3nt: TGTGCCAGCTCACCAGGAGGAGCCGACAATGAGCAGTTCTTC
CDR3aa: CASSPGGADNEQFF

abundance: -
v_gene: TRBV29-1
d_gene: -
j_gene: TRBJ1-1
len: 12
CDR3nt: TGCAGCGTTGAAAGGATGAACACTGAAGCTTTCTTT
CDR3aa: CSVERMNTEAFF

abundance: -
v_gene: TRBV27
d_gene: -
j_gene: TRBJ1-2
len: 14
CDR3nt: TGTGCCAGCAGTTTAAAAGGAGGGAACTATGGCTACACCTTC
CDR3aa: CASSLKGGNYGYTF

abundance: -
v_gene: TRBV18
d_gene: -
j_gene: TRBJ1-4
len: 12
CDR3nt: TGTGCCAGCTCACGAGAAGGGGAAAAACTGTTTTTT
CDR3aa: CASSREGEKLFF

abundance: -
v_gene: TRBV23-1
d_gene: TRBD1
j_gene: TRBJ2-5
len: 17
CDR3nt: TGCGCCAGCAGTCAACCCGCAACAAGACAGGGGAAAGAGACCCAGTACTTC
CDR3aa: CASSQPATRQGKETQYF

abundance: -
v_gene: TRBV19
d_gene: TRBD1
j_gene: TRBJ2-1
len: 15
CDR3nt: TGTGCCAGTAGTACCAGGGACAGCCTACACAATGAGCAGTTCTTC
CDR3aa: CASSTRDSLHNEQFF

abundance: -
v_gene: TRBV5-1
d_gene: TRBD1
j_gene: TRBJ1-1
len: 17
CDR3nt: TGCGCCAGCAGCTCGGGGGACAGGGAATGGAGGGGCACTGAAGCTTTCTTT
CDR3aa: CASSSGDREWRGTEAFF

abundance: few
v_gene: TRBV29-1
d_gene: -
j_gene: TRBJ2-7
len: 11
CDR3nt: TGCAGCGTTGAAACAAATTACGAGCAGTACTTC
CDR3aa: CSVETNYEQYF

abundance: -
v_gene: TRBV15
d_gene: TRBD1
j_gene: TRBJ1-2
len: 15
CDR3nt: TGTGCCACCAGAGATGCACCGACAGGGGGTGAAGGCTACACCTTC
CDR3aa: CATRDAPTGGEGYTF

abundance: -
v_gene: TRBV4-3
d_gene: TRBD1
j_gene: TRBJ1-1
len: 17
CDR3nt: TGCGCCAGCAGCCAAGACGGGACCGGGACAGGTGTCACTGAAGCTTTCTTT
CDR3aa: CASSQDGTGTGVTEAFF

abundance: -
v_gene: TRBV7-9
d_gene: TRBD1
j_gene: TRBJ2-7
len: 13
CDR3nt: TGTGCCAGCAGCCGACAGGGGTACTACGAGCAGTACTTC
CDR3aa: CASSRQGYYEQYF

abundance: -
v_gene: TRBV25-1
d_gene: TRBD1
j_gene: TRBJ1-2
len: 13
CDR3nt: TGTGCCAGCAAATTGACAGGGGGCTATGGCTACACCTTC
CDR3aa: CASKLTGGYGYTF

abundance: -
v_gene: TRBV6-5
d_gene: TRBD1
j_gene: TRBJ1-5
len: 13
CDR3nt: TGTGCCAGCAGTTGGACAGGGGATCAGCCCCAGCATTTT
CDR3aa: CASSWTGDQPQHF

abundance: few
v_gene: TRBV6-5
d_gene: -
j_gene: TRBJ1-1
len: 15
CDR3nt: TGTGCCAGCAGCGCTTCACAGGGTTTCAACACTGAAGCTTTCTTT
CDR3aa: CASSASQGFNTEAFF

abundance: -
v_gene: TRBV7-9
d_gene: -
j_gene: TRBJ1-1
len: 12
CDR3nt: TGTGCCAGCAGCTTAGACCTCCCGGGGGCTTTCTTT
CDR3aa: CASSLDLPGAFF

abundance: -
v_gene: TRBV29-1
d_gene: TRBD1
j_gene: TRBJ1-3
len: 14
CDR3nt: TGCAGCGTCTTATGGACAGGGGCTGGAAACACCATATATTTT
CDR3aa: CSVLWTGAGNTIYF

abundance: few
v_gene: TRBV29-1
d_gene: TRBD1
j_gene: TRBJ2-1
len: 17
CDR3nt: TGCAGCGTTGAAGTGGCAGGGGGCCTATCTTACTACAATGAGCAGTTCTTC
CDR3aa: CSVEVAGGLSYYNEQFF

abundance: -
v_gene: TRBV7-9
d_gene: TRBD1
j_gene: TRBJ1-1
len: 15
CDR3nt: TGTGCCAGCAGCCACACAGGGGCCCAGAACACTGAAGCTTTCTTT
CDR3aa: CASSHTGAQNTEAFF

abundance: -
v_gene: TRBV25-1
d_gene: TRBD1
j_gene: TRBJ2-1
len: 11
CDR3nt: TGTGCCAGCAGGACAGGGCCTGAGCAGTTCTTC
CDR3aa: CASRTGPEQFF

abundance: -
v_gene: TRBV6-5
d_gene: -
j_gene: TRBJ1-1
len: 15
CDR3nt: TGTGCCAGCAGTACTCAGCAGGGGTTGAACACTGAAGCTTTCTTT
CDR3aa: CASSTQQGLNTEAFF

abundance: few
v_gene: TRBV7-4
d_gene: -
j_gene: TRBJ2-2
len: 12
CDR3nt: TGTGCCAGCAGCCGACACACCGGGGAGCTGTTTTTT
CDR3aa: CASSRHTGELFF

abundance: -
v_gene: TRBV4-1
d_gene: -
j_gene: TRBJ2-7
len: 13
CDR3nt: TGCGCCAGCAGGAACAGGGAATTTGACGAGCAGTACTTC
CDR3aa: CASRNREFDEQYF

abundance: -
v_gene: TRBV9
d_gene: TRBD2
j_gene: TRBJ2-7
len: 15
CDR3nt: TGTGCCAGCAGCATACTAGCGGAGAGCTCCTACGAGCAGTACTTC
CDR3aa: CASSILAESSYEQYF

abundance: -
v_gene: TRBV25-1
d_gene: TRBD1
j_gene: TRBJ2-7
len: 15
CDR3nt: TGTGCCAGCAGTGCCCGGGACAGGGGGATTAACGAGCAGTACTTC
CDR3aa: CASSARDRGINEQYF

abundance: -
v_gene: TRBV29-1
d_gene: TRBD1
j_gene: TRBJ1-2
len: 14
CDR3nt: TGCAGCGGGGGAGGACAGGGGGCTGACTATGGCTACACCTTC
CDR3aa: CSGGGQGADYGYTF

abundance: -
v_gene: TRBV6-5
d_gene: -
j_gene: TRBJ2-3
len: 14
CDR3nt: TGTGCCAGCAGTTACGGGGGTGGGACAGATACGCAGTATTTT
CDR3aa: CASSYGGGTDTQYF

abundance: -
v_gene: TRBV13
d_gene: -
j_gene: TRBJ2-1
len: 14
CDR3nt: TGTGCCACCGATCAAGCGAGCTCCTACAATGAGCAGTTCTTC
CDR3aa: CATDQASSYNEQFF

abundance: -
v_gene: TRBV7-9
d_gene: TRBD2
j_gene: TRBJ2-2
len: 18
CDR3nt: TGTGCCAGCAGCTTTATACTAGCGGGAGGACGGGACGCCGGGGAGCTGTTTTTT
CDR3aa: CASSFILAGGRDAGELFF

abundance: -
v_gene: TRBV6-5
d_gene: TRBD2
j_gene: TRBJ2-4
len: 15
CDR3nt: TGTGCCAGCAGTTACCAGCGGGGGGGCCCGGACATTCAGTACTTC
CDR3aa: CASSYQRGGPDIQYF

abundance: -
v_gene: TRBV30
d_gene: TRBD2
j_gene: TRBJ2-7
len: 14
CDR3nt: TGTGCCTGGAGCCGGGCCCCGGGGGGTTACGAGCAGTACTTC
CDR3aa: CAWSRAPGGYEQYF

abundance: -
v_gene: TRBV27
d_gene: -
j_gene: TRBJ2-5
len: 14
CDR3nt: TGTGCCAGCAGTTTATTCGGGTTACAAGAGACCCAGTACTTC
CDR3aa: CASSLFGLQETQYF

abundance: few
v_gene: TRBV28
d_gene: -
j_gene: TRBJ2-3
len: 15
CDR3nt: TGTGCCAGCAGTCCACGGTTGGTGCGCACAGATACGCAGTATTTT
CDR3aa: CASSPRLVRTDTQYF

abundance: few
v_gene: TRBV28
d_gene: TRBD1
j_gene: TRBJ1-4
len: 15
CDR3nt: TGTGCCAGCACCGATGACAGGGCCCTTAATGAAAAACTGTTTTTT
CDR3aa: CASTDDRALNEKLFF

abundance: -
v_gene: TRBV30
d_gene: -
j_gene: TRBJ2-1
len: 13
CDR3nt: TGTGCCTGGCAGGTATTGTCCTACAATGAGCAGTTCTTC
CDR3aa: CAWQVLSYNEQFF

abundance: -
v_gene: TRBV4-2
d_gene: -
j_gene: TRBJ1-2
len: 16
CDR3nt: TGTGCCAGCAGCCAAGACCAATTGGCGGGGGACTATGGCTACACCTTC
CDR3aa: CASSQDQLAGDYGYTF

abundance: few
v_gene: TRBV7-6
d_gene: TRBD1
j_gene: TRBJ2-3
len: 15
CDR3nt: TGTGCCAGCACCGATACAGGGGGCGGCACAGATACGCAGTATTTT
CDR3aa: CASTDTGGGTDTQYF

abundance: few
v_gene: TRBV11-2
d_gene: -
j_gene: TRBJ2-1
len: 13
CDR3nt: TGTGCCAGCAGCTTAGTACCTTCAGCGCCACAGTTCTTC
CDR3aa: CASSLVPSAPQFF

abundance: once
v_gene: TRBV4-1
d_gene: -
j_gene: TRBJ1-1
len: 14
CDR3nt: TGCGCCAGCAGCCAAGTTGGAGAGGGGACTGAAGCTTTCTTT
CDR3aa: CASSQVGEGTEAFF

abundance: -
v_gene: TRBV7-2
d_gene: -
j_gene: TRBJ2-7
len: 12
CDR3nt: TGTGCCAGCAGCTTAGGGACCTACGAGCAGTACTTC
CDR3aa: CASSLGTYEQYF

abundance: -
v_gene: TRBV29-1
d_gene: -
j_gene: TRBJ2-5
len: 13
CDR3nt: TGCAGCGTTGAAGATCTCACAGGCGGGACCCAGTACTTC
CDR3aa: CSVEDLTGGTQYF

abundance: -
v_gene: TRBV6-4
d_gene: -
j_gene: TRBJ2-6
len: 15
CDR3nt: TGTGCCAGCGGTTCAGGGGAGTCTGGGGCCAACGTCCTGACTTTC
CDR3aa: CASGSGESGANVLTF

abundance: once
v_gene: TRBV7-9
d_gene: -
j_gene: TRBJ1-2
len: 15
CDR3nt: TGTGCCAGCAGCTTAGTCGGCAACTTCAGCTATGGCTACACCTTC
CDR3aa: CASSLVGNFSYGYTF